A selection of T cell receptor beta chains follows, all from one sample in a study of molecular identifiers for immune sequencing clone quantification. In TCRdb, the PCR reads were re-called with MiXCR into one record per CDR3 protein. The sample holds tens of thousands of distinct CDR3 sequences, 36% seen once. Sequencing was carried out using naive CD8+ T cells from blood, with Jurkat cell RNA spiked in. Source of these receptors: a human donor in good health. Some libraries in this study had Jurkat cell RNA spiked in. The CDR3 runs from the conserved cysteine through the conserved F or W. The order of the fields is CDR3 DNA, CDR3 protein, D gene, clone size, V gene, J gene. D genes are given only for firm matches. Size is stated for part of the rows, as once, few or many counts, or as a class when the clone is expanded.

cdr3_nt: TGTGCCAGCAGTGAGGGGGTGCAGTACTTC
cdr3_aa: CASSEGVQYF
d_call: -
clone_size: few
v_call: TRBV2
j_call: TRBJ2-7

cdr3_nt: TGTGCCAGCGCCAGCAAGGGGGTCAGTACTGAAGCTTTCTTT
cdr3_aa: CASASKGVSTEAFF
d_call: -
clone_size: many
v_call: TRBV28
j_call: TRBJ1-1

cdr3_nt: TGTGCCATCAACAACGGACTGGGGAGCACTGAAGCTTTCTTT
cdr3_aa: CAINNGLGSTEAFF
d_call: -
clone_size: -
v_call: TRBV10-3
j_call: TRBJ1-1

cdr3_nt: TGTGCCAGCAGTGAAGGGGACAGACCTAGCACAGATACGCAGTATTTT
cdr3_aa: CASSEGDRPSTDTQYF
d_call: TRBD1
clone_size: few
v_call: TRBV2
j_call: TRBJ2-3

cdr3_nt: TGTGCCAGCAGCTTAGCGGGAGATGACACCGGGGAGCTGTTTTTT
cdr3_aa: CASSLAGDDTGELFF
d_call: TRBD2
clone_size: -
v_call: TRBV4-2
j_call: TRBJ2-2

cdr3_nt: TGCAGCGTTGAAGATCTACAGGGGGTTCAGTTCTTC
cdr3_aa: CSVEDLQGVQFF
d_call: TRBD1
clone_size: few
v_call: TRBV29-1
j_call: TRBJ2-1

cdr3_nt: TGCGCCAGCAGCCAAGATTCGACAAGGAATCAGCCCCAGCATTTT
cdr3_aa: CASSQDSTRNQPQHF
d_call: -
clone_size: few
v_call: TRBV4-3
j_call: TRBJ1-5

cdr3_nt: TGTGCCAGCAGTGGCGGCAGGAACTATGGCTACACCTTC
cdr3_aa: CASSGGRNYGYTF
d_call: -
clone_size: -
v_call: TRBV2
j_call: TRBJ1-2

cdr3_nt: TGTGCCAGCAGCGTAGGTGCTAGCGGAAACACAGATACGCAGTATTTT
cdr3_aa: CASSVGASGNTDTQYF
d_call: TRBD2
clone_size: many
v_call: TRBV9
j_call: TRBJ2-3

cdr3_nt: TGCAGTGCTAGAGAGGGACTAATCTACGAGCAGTACTTC
cdr3_aa: CSAREGLIYEQYF
d_call: TRBD2
clone_size: many
v_call: TRBV20-1
j_call: TRBJ2-7

cdr3_nt: TGTGCCAGCTTCCTTACCGGGAGGACCTACGAGCAGTACTTC
cdr3_aa: CASFLTGRTYEQYF
d_call: TRBD2
clone_size: few
v_call: TRBV2
j_call: TRBJ2-7

cdr3_nt: TGTGCCAGCAGTCAGGGACTAGCGGGAGTACGGGAGACCCAGTACTTC
cdr3_aa: CASSQGLAGVRETQYF
d_call: TRBD2
clone_size: -
v_call: TRBV27
j_call: TRBJ2-5

cdr3_nt: -
cdr3_aa: CASSLVGQGTYEQNF
d_call: -
clone_size: -
v_call: TRBV7-2
j_call: TRBJ2-7

cdr3_nt: TGTGCCAGCAGTGCCCTACTAGCAGGAGATACGCAGTATTTT
cdr3_aa: CASSALLAGDTQYF
d_call: -
clone_size: few
v_call: TRBV12-3/TRBV12-4
j_call: TRBJ2-3

cdr3_nt: TGTGCCAGCAGCTCCCCCATGAGGCCCCTAACGAGCTCCTACAATGAGCAGTTCTTC
cdr3_aa: CASSSPMRPLTSSYNEQFF
d_call: -
clone_size: few
v_call: TRBV7-9
j_call: TRBJ2-1

cdr3_nt: TGTGCCAGTAGTCCCGGAGGTGACAATGAGCAGTTCTTC
cdr3_aa: CASSPGGDNEQFF
d_call: -
clone_size: few
v_call: TRBV19
j_call: TRBJ2-1

cdr3_nt: TGTGCCAGCAGCTGGGACTTAAGCCCAGATACGCAGTATTTT
cdr3_aa: CASSWDLSPDTQYF
d_call: -
clone_size: -
v_call: TRBV28
j_call: TRBJ2-3

cdr3_nt: TGTGCCAGCAGGAGGAGCGGGGGAAATAGGTGGAATGAGCAGTTCTTC
cdr3_aa: CASRRSGGNRWNEQFF
d_call: TRBD2
clone_size: -
v_call: TRBV7-6
j_call: TRBJ2-1

cdr3_nt: TGCGCCAGCAGCCAAGATGGTCTAGCGGGCTTGGAGCAGTACTTC
cdr3_aa: CASSQDGLAGLEQYF
d_call: TRBD2
clone_size: few
v_call: TRBV4-1
j_call: TRBJ2-7

cdr3_nt: TGTGCCAGTAGTTCTTTGGACAGGCCGTACGAGCAGTACTTC
cdr3_aa: CASSSLDRPYEQYF
d_call: TRBD1
clone_size: many
v_call: TRBV19
j_call: TRBJ2-7

cdr3_nt: TGTGCCAGCAGAGAGCGGATAAGCTCCTACAATGAGCAGTTCTTC
cdr3_aa: CASRERISSYNEQFF
d_call: -
clone_size: few
v_call: TRBV2
j_call: TRBJ2-1